A selection of T cell receptor beta chains follows, all from one sample in a study of blood T cells in healthy people across ages. Each CDR3 protein gets one entry after TCRdb re-called the 5' RACE reads with MiXCR. In the table there are 1 million or so distinct CDR3 sequences, 35% to 55% of which are singletons. Sequenced: blood. These receptors originate from a woman aged 55-69 years in good health. Each CDR3 is given without its conserved first and last residue. The order of the fields is V gene, CDR3 protein.

TRBV20-1 | SARVVGTYYGYT
TRBV4-1 | ASSQPGIGGYT
TRBV27 | ASSYLNGTQY
TRBV12-3/TRBV12-4 | ASSFRGRTSADTQY
TRBV5-1 | ASSLKISGANVLT
TRBV7-6 | ASSPRDVRNNEQF
TRBV12-3/TRBV12-4 | ASSPSGTQTYEQY
TRBV20-1 | SARDVQGGSGSINEQF
TRBV7-7 | ASSLVGGTSGQETQY
TRBV6-5 | ASGTGGTEAF
TRBV6-5 | ASSPKLAGASEQY
TRBV20-1 | SAREDPAKNIQY
TRBV12-5 | ASGFDRAYGHT
TRBV16 | ASRKDRGAYEQY
TRBV15 | ATSRVETSGYQETQY
TRBV4-2 | ASSQGSGTSVYEQY
TRBV9 | ASSVGDSGSMSYEQY
TRBV7-8 | ASSYGEAAGRFSTDTQY
TRBV5-1 | ASSLSGTQNIQY
TRBV9 | ASSLRRDRTDTQY
TRBV10-1 | ASSELGAAETQY
TRBV7-6 | ASSRPQSGPQETQY
TRBV27 | ASSPGRLNSPLH
TRBV9 | ASSVQAGYEQY
TRBV6-2/TRBV6-3 | ASRKGLAEETQY
TRBV7-2 | ASSLALWPPNEQY
TRBV11-2 | ASSIKEQF
TRBV5-6 | ASSRNGDTQY
TRBV5-8 | ASSLEAGSYNSPLH
TRBV28 | ASLGSPYEQY
TRBV20-1 | SARGASGYNEQF
TRBV15 | ATSRGGWNPTYEQY
TRBV7-6 | ASSLVVGVANTGELF
TRBV11-2 | ASSLTTGWEQY
TRBV6-6 | ASTPLAGGGEQY
TRBV18 | ASSYDGYGYT
TRBV14 | ASSQGPGLAFPEQF
TRBV30 | AWSTGYHEQY
TRBV5-1 | ASSLGLAGESWEQY
TRBV28 | ASSPRWEQF
TRBV4-3 | ASSQDAAGSTDTQY